Below are 12 T cell receptor beta chains sequenced from a single sample in a study of T-cell reconstitution after alpha-beta-depleted transplantation in children. TCRbeta library preparation incorporated unique molecular identifiers. One entry per CDR3 protein results from TCRdb running MiXCR on the PCR reads. Among some 220,000 distinct CDR3 sequences listed, 9.5% to 13% were seen once. The sample in question was PBMCs, obtained before TCRalphabeta/CD19-depleted stem cell transplant. These receptors originate from a child younger than two with acute myeloid leukemia, due to receive a stem cell transplant.

In its sample, this clonotype was seen many times. The gene calls are TRBV28 and TRBJ1-2; no clear D. With 3 bases removed from V and 4 bases from J, the gap between germline ends came to 12 bases. The CDR3 contains 14 residues. Germline values: CDR1 MDHEN, CDR2 SYDVKM. CDR3 in amino acids: CASSLSAATYGYTF. The CDR3 DNA is TGTGCCAGCAGTTTGTCCGCGGCGACCTATGGCTACACCTTC.

This clonotype has ten or more counts. This chain joins TRBV5-1 and TRBJ2-2, with TRBD1 identical over 8 bases. V trimming: 2 bases; J trimming: 1 base; junction bases outside the gene matches: 7. CDR1 and CDR2 from the germline V gene are SGHRS and YFSETQ. This CDR3 is 17 amino acids long. The CDR3 reads CASSFRTGLGNTGELFF. In DNA, the CDR3 is TGCGCCAGCAGCTTCCGGACAGGGCTAGGGAACACCGGGGAGCTGTTTTTT.

This clonotype was picked up many times. The rearrangement joins TRBV20-1 to TRBJ2-5, with TRBD1 identical over 7 bases. V was pared by 6 bases and J by 6 bases, with 10 bases of the junction left unmatched. The germline V gene has CDR1 DFQATT and CDR2 SNEGSKA (reference sequence). CDR3 length: 13 amino acids. The CDR3: CSASPTGLKTQYF. DNA of the CDR3: TGCAGTGCCTCACCGACAGGGTTAAAGACCCAGTACTTC.

This clonotype has a count of ten or more. The chain recombines TRBV5-1 with TRBJ1-1; tentatively, D is TRBD1 (5 bases). Germline loops: CDR1 SGHRS, CDR2 YFSETQ. The CDR3 runs to 14 residues. V was cut by 1 base and J by 0 bases, with 7 bases left in between. CDR3 amino acids: CASSLQGMNTEAFF. DNA of the CDR3: TGCGCCAGCAGCTTGCAGGGCATGAACACTGAAGCTTTCTTT.

Written as DNA, the CDR3 is TGTGCCAGCAGCTTAATGGTGGACCACCTCGATGGGGCCAACGTCCTGACTTTC. It codes for CASSLMVDHLDGANVLTF. This chain uses TRBV11-1 with TRBJ2-6; no clear D gene. The CDR3 is made up of 18 amino acids. Germline values: CDR1 SGHAT, CDR2 FQDESV (reference sequence). V lost 2 bases and J 3 bases, leaving 17 bases between the germline ends.

This clonotype was picked up a small number of times. The CDR3: CASSSYDFAPYEQYF. In nucleotides, the CDR3 is TGTGCCAGTAGTTCCTATGACTTCGCCCCCTACGAGCAGTACTTC. The chain carries TRBV19 and TRBJ2-7; D gene ambiguous. The V end lost 5 bases, the J end lost 2 bases, and 16 bases lay between the germline ends. Germline V lookup: CDR1 LNHDA, CDR2 SQIVND (reference sequence). This CDR3 is 15 amino acids long.

The chain is built from TRBV6-4 and TRBJ2-1; TRBD2 aligns across 7 bases. In germline, CDR1 is MRHNA, CDR2 SNTAGT. The CDR3 is 13 amino acids. The J segment lost 9 bases and the V segment lost 4 bases, leaving 6 bases of the junction unmatched. The DNA of the CDR3 is TGTGCCAGCAGTGTTGGAGGGGAGGGTGAGCAGTTCTTC. This translates into CASSVGGEGEQFF.

This clonotype was recorded at least ten times. CDR3 sequence reads: CASSLVTGGETQYF. CDR3 in DNA: TGTGCCAGCAGCTTAGTAACCGGAGGAGAGACCCAGTACTTC. The rearrangement links TRBV7-2 to TRBJ2-5, with a tentative D call TRBD2 (5 bases). The CDR3 sequence is 14 residues long. V lost 1 base to trimming and J lost 4 bases, with 10 bases between them. From germline, CDR1 is SGHTA and CDR2 FQGNSA.

As concerns this clonotype: A read error may explain this, as a much larger clone is one base away. V usage is TRBV13 and J usage is TRBJ2-1; 14 bases are shared with TRBD2. Germline V gives CDR1 PRHDT, CDR2 FYEKMQ (reference sequence). The CDR3 runs to 19 residues. The CDR3 loop is CACSLPRTSGGQMYNEQFF. The CDR3 nucleotides are TGTGCCTGCAGTTTACCCAGGACTAGCGGGGGGCAGATGTACAATGAGCAGTTCTTC.

The sample holds many counts of this clonotype. The V gene is TRBV7-3, the J gene TRBJ2-2; 8 nucleotides agree with TRBD1. V gave up 5 bases and J gave up 4 bases; unmatched junction bases: 6. CDR3 length equals 15 residues. Germline V gene lookup returns CDR1 SGHTA and CDR2 FQGTGA. The CDR3 DNA is TGTGCCAGCAGCCTCCTAACAGGGGGCACCGGGGAGCTGTTTTTT. Translating gives CASSLLTGGTGELFF.

This clonotype was counted many times. V usage is TRBV19 and J usage is TRBJ2-2, with TRBD1 matching 9 bases. V was clipped by 6 bases and J by 3 bases; unmatched bases: 11. The germline V gene encodes CDR1 LNHDA and CDR2 SQIVND (reference sequence). This CDR3 contains 17 residues. DNA for the CDR3: TGTGCCAGTAGCTATGTACCGGGACAGGGTTACACCGGGGAGCTGTTTTTT. Its protein product is CASSYVPGQGYTGELFF.

This clonotype came up a few times. The chain is built from TRBV18 and TRBJ2-7, with 13 bases fitting TRBD2. V lost 5 bases to trimming and J lost 1 base; unmatched junction nucleotides: 14. CDR3 length: 19 residues. CDR1 is KGHSH, CDR2 LQKENI, per germline. The CDR3 here is CASSGRLLAGGSLSYEQYF. The CDR3 region has the DNA TGTGCCAGCTCAGGAAGGCTACTAGCGGGAGGGTCCTTGTCCTACGAGCAGTACTTC.